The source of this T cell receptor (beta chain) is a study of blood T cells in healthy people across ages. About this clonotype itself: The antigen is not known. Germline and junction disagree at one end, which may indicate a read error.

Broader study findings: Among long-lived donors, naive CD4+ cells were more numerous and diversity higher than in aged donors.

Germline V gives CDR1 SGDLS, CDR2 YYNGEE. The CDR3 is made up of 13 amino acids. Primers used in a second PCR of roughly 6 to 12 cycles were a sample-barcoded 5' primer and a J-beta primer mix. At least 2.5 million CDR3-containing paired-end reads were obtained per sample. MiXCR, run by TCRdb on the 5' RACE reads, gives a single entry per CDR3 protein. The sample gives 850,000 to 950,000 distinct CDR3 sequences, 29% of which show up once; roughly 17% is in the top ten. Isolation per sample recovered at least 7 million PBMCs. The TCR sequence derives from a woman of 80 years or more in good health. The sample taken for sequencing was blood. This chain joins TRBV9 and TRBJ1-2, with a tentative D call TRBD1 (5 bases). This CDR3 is CARSVAGNYGYTF. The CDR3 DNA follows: TGTGCCCGCAGCGTAGCAGGGAACTATGGCTACACCTTC.